The next 22 T cell receptor beta chains were all read from a single sample in a study of T cell responses to AZD1222 COVID-19 vaccine. Measured with immunoSEQ multiplex PCR; TCRdb has only the in-frame clones, and not every one. Here the sample spans around 120,000 clones, approximately 90% being singletons. Here the sequenced sample was peripheral blood, taken 28 days after the second AZD1222 dose. Receptors originate from an adult who received the AZD1222 COVID-19 vaccine.

This rearrangement joins TRBV7-8 to TRBJ1-5, with D hard to call. V was trimmed by 5 bases and J by 0 bases, leaving 11 bases between them. The V gene's germline CDR1 is SGHVS and CDR2 FQNEAQ. This CDR3 has 15 amino acids. The CDR3 DNA reads TGTGCCAGCAGCGCCGGGGTTTATAGCAATCAGCCCCAGCATTTT. Amino acid sequence: CASSAGVYSNQPQHF.

The CDR3 loop reads CASSSRLAGRNEQYF. The CDR3 bases are TGTGCCAGCAGTTCAAGACTAGCGGGACGGAACGAGCAGTACTTC. V and J are TRBV7-2 and TRBJ2-7; 11 bases match TRBD2. CDR1 and CDR2 (germline): SGHTA, FQGNSA. With 6 bases clipped from V and 5 bases from J, the junction kept 9 bases outside the gene matches. This CDR3 has 15 amino acids.

V usage is TRBV29-1 and J usage is TRBJ1-1, with D possibly TRBD1 on 6 matching bases. The CDR3 loop spans 15 amino acids. Trimming pared 1 base from V and 1 base from J, leaving 13 bases between. Germline V gives CDR1 SQVTM, CDR2 ANQGSEA. The CDR3 loop is CSVEVLGHTNTEAFF. CDR3 nucleotides: TGCAGCGTTGAAGTGTTGGGACACACGAACACTGAAGCTTTCTTT.

The chain carries TRBV12-5 and TRBJ1-1, with unresolved D. CDR1 is LGHNT and CDR2 is FRNRAP in the germline V gene. CDR3 length: 13 amino acids. V was pared by 2 bases and J by 1 base, with 5 bases between. CDR3: CASGLQQNTEAFF. The CDR3 nucleotides read TGTGCTAGTGGTTTGCAACAGAACACTGAAGCTTTCTTT.

The V gene is TRBV28, the J gene TRBJ1-4; a weak D match, TRBD1 (5 bases). CDR1 and CDR2 from the germline V gene are MDHEN and SYDVKM. V shed 2 bases and J shed 5 bases, with 12 bases lying between them. The CDR3 runs to 15 residues. The CDR3 loop reads CASSLGTASNEKLFF. In nucleotides, the CDR3 is TGTGCCAGCAGTTTAGGGACCGCCAGCAATGAAAAACTGTTTTTT. The whole variable domain, remainder taken from reference TRBV28 and TRBJ1-4, is DVKVTQSSRYLVKRTGEKVFLECVQDMDHENMFWYRQDPGLGLRLIYFSYDVKMKEKGDIPEGYSVSREKKERFSLILESASTNQTSMYLCASSLGTASNEKLFFGSGTQLSVL.

This clone was seen a single time. The germline gene is not matched at one end of the junction; a read error may be the cause. The V call is TRBV28, the J call TRBJ2-7; a weak D match, TRBD2 (5 bases). The germline gives CDR1 MDHEN, CDR2 SYDVKM. The CDR3 contains 13 residues. As DNA, the CDR3 is TGTGCCAGCAGTTTAACGGTCTCGGGGTCTGGGAACTTC. Protein product: CASSLTVSGSGNF.

The chain carries TRBV5-6 and TRBJ1-5, with D maybe TRBD1 (5 bases). Trimming stripped 2 bases from V and 0 bases from J, with 15 bases between. The CDR3 spans 17 residues. Germline CDR1 SGHDT, CDR2 YYEEEE. The DNA of the CDR3 is TGTGCCAGCAGCTTAACCCCAGGGCTTTCTAGCAATCAGCCCCAGCATTTT. Residues: CASSLTPGLSSNQPQHF.

The chain employs TRBV6-1 and TRBJ1-3; D is unresolved. The germline V gene has CDR1 MNHNS and CDR2 SASEGT. Trimming removed 3 bases from V and 0 bases from J, with 6 bases in between. The CDR3 covers 14 residues. The CDR3 DNA sequence: TGTGCCAGCAGTGACACATACTCTGGAAACACCATATATTTT. This translates into CASSDTYSGNTIYF.

A single count supports this clone. The chain recombines TRBV19 with TRBJ2-3, with D hard to call. V was clipped by 6 bases and J by 3 bases, with 22 bases between them. CDR3 size: 17 residues. CDR1 and CDR2 from the germline V gene are LNHDA and SQIVND (reference sequence). DNA of the CDR3: TGTGCCAGTAGCCCAGGCCGGCAGCAACTTGGAACAGATACGCAGTATTTT. This encodes CASSPGRQQLGTDTQYF. Complete variable domain (other parts from reference TRBV19 and TRBJ2-3): DGGITQSPKYLFRKEGQNVTLSCEQNLNHDAMYWYRQDPGQGLRLIYYSQIVNDFQKGDIAEGYSVSREKKESFPLTVTSAQKNPTAFYLCASSPGRQQLGTDTQYFGPGTRLTVL.

J is TRBJ1-6 and V is TRBV5-4; 11 bases line up with TRBD1. Per the germline V gene, CDR1 is SGHNT and CDR2 is YYREEE (reference sequence). The V and J ends lost 4 bases and 10 bases, in that order; junction bases with no gene match: 4. CDR3 length equals 14 residues. The CDR3 nucleotides read TGTGCCAGCAGCGTCGGGACAGGGGGATCACCCCTCCACTTT. Translation gives CASSVGTGGSPLHF.

The chain is built from TRBV2 and TRBJ2-7; 7 positions agree with TRBD1. The CDR3 extends over 14 amino acids. Germline CDR1 and CDR2: SNHLY and FYNNEI. The trim removed 3 bases at V and 5 bases at J, leaving 7 bases unmatched. The DNA for the CDR3 is TGTGCCAGCAGTGAGACGACAGGGTCCCACGAGCAGTACTTC. It yields the protein CASSETTGSHEQYF.

V and J are TRBV11-1 and TRBJ2-2, with D perhaps TRBD1 (5 bases). V lost 8 bases to trimming and J lost 5 bases, with 18 bases between them. This CDR3 has 15 amino acids. CDR1 and CDR2 (germline): SGHAT, FQDESV (reference sequence). The CDR3 DNA sequence: TGTGCCAGCGCCGTGCTGCAGGGTGGGACCGGGGAGCTGTTTTTT. Amino acids: CASAVLQGGTGELFF. Full variable domain (outside the CDR3, taken from reference TRBV11-1 and TRBJ2-2): EAEVAQSPRYKITEKSQAVAFWCDPISGHATLYWYRQILGQGPELLVQFQDESVVDDSQLPKDRFSAERLKGVDSTLKIQPAELGDSAMYLCASAVLQGGTGELFFGEGSRLTVL.

This clone was counted once. The rearrangement uses TRBV20-1 and TRBJ1-2, with D maybe TRBD1 (6 bases). The CDR3 runs 11 residues. The V end lost 5 bases, the J end lost 2 bases, and 6 bases lay between the germline ends. The V gene's germline CDR1 is DFQATT and CDR2 SNEGSKA (reference sequence). CDR3 bases: TGCAGTGCTGGACAGAACTATGGCTACACCTTC. Protein: CSAGQNYGYTF.

Note on this clone: One end of the junction does not line up with germline, which may come from a read error. This chain uses TRBV7-7 with TRBJ2-5; TRBD2 aligns across 9 bases. Germline loops: CDR1 SSHAT, CDR2 FNYEAQ (reference sequence). CDR3 length: 16 amino acids. The CDR3 is CASSLGRAGGGKTQYF. The CDR3 DNA is TGTGCTAGCAGCTTAGGGAGAGCGGGAGGAGGAAAGACCCAGTACTTC.

The rearrangement uses TRBV12-3 or TRBV12-4 and TRBJ2-5; D call uncertain. Deletions cut 5 bases from V and 9 bases from J, with 13 bases between. The CDR3 spans 12 residues. The CDR3 region is CASSLAQLAQYF. The CDR3 DNA sequence: TGTGCCAGCAGTCTGGCTCAGCTAGCCCAGTACTTC.

V and J are TRBV7-3 and TRBJ2-1; the match to TRBD2 covers 7 bases. This CDR3 has 14 residues. J lost 7 bases, V lost 4 bases, and 7 bases had no gene match. CDR1 and CDR2 (germline): SGHTA, FQGTGA. CDR3 region: CASSSSGTINEQFF. In DNA, the CDR3 is TGTGCCAGCAGCTCTTCCGGGACTATTAATGAGCAGTTCTTC.

The chain links TRBV14 to TRBJ1-6; TRBD1 matches at 8 bases. V shed 9 bases and J 5 bases; nucleotides not matched to a gene: 6. The germline gives CDR1 SGHDN, CDR2 FVKESK. This CDR3 spans 14 amino acids. This CDR3 reads CASQGGQDNSPLHF. CDR3 coding DNA: TGTGCCAGTCAGGGGGGACAGGATAATTCACCCCTCCACTTT.

As for this clone: Other DNA sequences from this sample encode an identical CDR3 as well. The V call is TRBV28, the J call TRBJ2-7; unclear D gene. CDR3 length equals 11 residues. Germline V CDR1 and CDR2: MDHEN, SYDVKM. V gave up 5 bases and J gave up 3 bases, with 5 bases separating them. The CDR3 DNA is TGTGCCAGCAGTCTCGGCTACGAGCAGTACTTC. Its translation is CASSLGYEQYF.

The J gene is TRBJ2-7, the V gene TRBV11-3, with 10 bases that match TRBD1. With 2 bases clipped from V and 3 bases from J, the junction kept 10 bases outside the gene matches. CDR1 is SGHNT, CDR2 YENEEA, per germline. This CDR3 has 17 amino acids. The CDR3, as DNA: TGTGCCAGCAGCTTACGTGGGACAGGGGTTTTTATCTACGAGCAGTACTTC. It codes for CASSLRGTGVFIYEQYF.

The rearrangement uses TRBV7-3 and TRBJ2-2; 9 bases are a match to TRBD1. Germline V lookup: CDR1 SGHTA, CDR2 FQGTGA. The length of the CDR3 is 15 residues. After removal of 5 bases from V and 6 bases from J, the junction contained 7 bases not matched to a gene. The chain's CDR3 is CASSMGTGYAGELFF. CDR3 coding DNA: TGTGCCAGCAGCATGGGGACAGGGTATGCCGGGGAGCTGTTTTTT.

The chain carries TRBV2 and TRBJ2-7, with 12 positions matching TRBD2. Losses at the gene ends were 6 bases for V and 5 bases for J; bases not matched to a gene: 11. CDR1 is SNHLY, CDR2 FYNNEI, per germline. The CDR3 runs 16 residues. CDR3 protein: CASRESSGGASDEQYF. In DNA form, the CDR3 reads TGTGCCAGCAGGGAATCTAGCGGGGGGGCATCGGACGAGCAGTACTTC.

This chain connects TRBV29-1 to TRBJ2-2, with 7 bases aligning to TRBD1. This CDR3 has 16 amino acids. CDR1 SQVTM and CDR2 ANQGSEA come from the germline V gene. Unmatched junction bases numbered 5, after V lost 0 bases and J lost 1 base. As DNA, the CDR3 is TGCAGCGTTGAAGAAAAGACAGGGTTGAACACCGGGGAGCTGTTTTTT. Protein: CSVEEKTGLNTGELFF.